The rows below give T cell receptor beta chains drawn from one sample of a study of T cell responses to AZD1222 COVID-19 vaccine. Libraries were prepared by immunoSEQ multiplex PCR; TCRdb keeps only in-frame clonotypes and omits some of them. The sample lists 150,000 to 200,000 clones; roughly 92% were seen once. The starting material was peripheral blood, obtained 28 days after the second AZD1222 dose. The receptors derive from an adult who received the AZD1222 COVID-19 vaccine. CDR3s include the opening cysteine and the closing phenylalanine or tryptophan. The order of the fields is D gene, clone size, V gene, J gene, CDR3 DNA, CDR3 protein. A D gene is named only where the DNA matches it firmly. Size tells how often a clone was seen (once, few, many) or the class of an expanded clone, and some rows leave it out.

D: .; size: .; V: TRBV6-1; J: TRBJ2-7; DNA: TGTGCCAGCAGTGAATTCTACGAGCAGTACTTC; CDR3: CASSEFYEQYF
D: .; size: .; V: TRBV5-4; J: TRBJ2-5; DNA: TGTGCCAGCAGCTCCCAAGAGACCCAGTACTTC; CDR3: CASSSQETQYF
D: TRBD2; size: .; V: TRBV10-2; J: TRBJ2-1; DNA: TGCGCCAGCACGACTAGCGGGCTATCCTACAATGAGCAGTTCTTC; CDR3: CASTTSGLSYNEQFF
D: .; size: .; V: TRBV18; J: TRBJ2-2; DNA: TGTGCCAGCTCACCGGAAAGGACCTACACCGGGGAGCTGTTTTTT; CDR3: CASSPERTYTGELFF
D: .; size: few; V: TRBV7-9; J: TRBJ2-7; DNA: TGTGCCAGCAGCCGGGACTTCACACAGACCTACGAGCAGTACTTC; CDR3: CASSRDFTQTYEQYF
D: .; size: .; V: TRBV11-2; J: TRBJ2-5; DNA: TGTGCCAGCAGCTCCCTCGGGAAGCGGACGTACCAAGAGACCCAGTACTTC; CDR3: CASSSLGKRTYQETQYF
D: .; size: .; V: TRBV28; J: TRBJ2-7; DNA: TGTGCCAGCAGTCCGGGCCCGAATCCGGGGGTTGGACTGAAAACCTACGAGCAGTACTTC; CDR3: CASSPGPNPGVGLKTYEQYF
D: TRBD2; size: .; V: TRBV13; J: TRBJ2-1; DNA: TGTGCCAGCAGCACCGGGACTAGCGGGAGTGCGGGGTTCTTC; CDR3: CASSTGTSGSAGFF
D: .; size: .; V: TRBV4-3; J: TRBJ2-7; DNA: TGCGCCAGCAGCCAAGCAGGGGAACAACGATACGAGCAGTACTTC; CDR3: CASSQAGEQRYEQYF
D: TRBD2; size: .; V: TRBV5-6; J: TRBJ2-7; DNA: TGTGCCAGCACCCCAGGACTAGCGGGTTACGAGCAGTACTTC; CDR3: CASTPGLAGYEQYF
D: .; size: .; V: TRBV2; J: TRBJ1-2; DNA: TGTGCCAGCAGTGAAGTCTGGGAGGCTGGCTACACCTTC; CDR3: CASSEVWEAGYTF
D: .; size: .; V: TRBV18; J: TRBJ2-7; DNA: TGTGCCAGCTCACCAGGGACGGGCGGTGGGAACGAGCAGTACTTC; CDR3: CASSPGTGGGNEQYF
D: .; size: .; V: TRBV30; J: TRBJ2-1; DNA: TGTGCCTGGAGTCGGATCGCGAGGAATGAGCAGTTCTTC; CDR3: CAWSRIARNEQFF
D: .; size: .; V: TRBV10-3; J: TRBJ1-4; DNA: TGTGCCATCAGTGCGTGGGGAAATGAAAAACTGTTTTTT; CDR3: CAISAWGNEKLFF
D: TRBD1; size: .; V: TRBV2; J: TRBJ1-1; DNA: TGTGCCAGCAACCCGGGCCACAGGGGCACTGAAGCTTTCTTT; CDR3: CASNPGHRGTEAFF
D: TRBD2; size: .; V: TRBV7-3; J: TRBJ2-1; DNA: TGTGCCAGCAGCCGGATACTAGCGGGAGATGGAAATGAGCAGTTCTTC; CDR3: CASSRILAGDGNEQFF
D: .; size: .; V: TRBV6-5; J: TRBJ2-3; DNA: TGTGCCAGCAGTTACTTATCGGGAGTCTATACGCAGTATTTT; CDR3: CASSYLSGVYTQYF
D: .; size: .; V: TRBV30; J: TRBJ1-5; DNA: TGTGCCTGGAGTTTTAGCAATCAGCCCCAGCATTTT; CDR3: CAWSFSNQPQHF
D: TRBD1; size: .; V: TRBV29-1; J: TRBJ2-3; DNA: TGCAGCGTGGTCGGACAGGGAACAGATACGCAGTATTTT; CDR3: CSVVGQGTDTQYF
D: .; size: .; V: TRBV10-3; J: TRBJ2-2; DNA: TGTGCCATCAGTGACAGGGCTGACGGGGAGCTGTTTTTT; CDR3: CAISDRADGELFF
D: .; size: .; V: TRBV18; J: TRBJ1-1; DNA: TGTGCCAGCTCCTCCAGTAGCGGACAGAACACTGAAGCTTTCTTT; CDR3: CASSSSSGQNTEAFF
D: .; size: .; V: TRBV7-2; J: TRBJ1-2; DNA: TGTGCCAGCAGATCGGGCGGAACAAACTATGGCTACACCTTC; CDR3: CASRSGGTNYGYTF
D: .; size: .; V: TRBV7-2; J: TRBJ2-5; DNA: TGTGCCAGCAGCTTTTCTGGGGTGGAGACCCAGTACTTC; CDR3: CASSFSGVETQYF
D: TRBD2; size: once; V: TRBV3-1/TRBV3-2; J: TRBJ2-7; DNA: TGTGCCAGCAGCCAAAACGGACTAGCGGGAGGGCCCTCCTACGAGCAGTACTTC; CDR3: CASSQNGLAGGPSYEQYF
D: .; size: .; V: TRBV27; J: TRBJ1-1; DNA: TGTGCCAGCAGTTTATCAGGGGTGAACACTGAAGCTTTCTTT; CDR3: CASSLSGVNTEAFF